This TCR beta chain was recorded in a study of OX40 agonist ivuxolimab in advanced cancers. The CDR3 extends over 14 amino acids. V lost 3 bases and J lost 3, with 12 bases in between. Per the germline V gene, CDR1 is KGHSH and CDR2 is LQKENI. TCRdb's table, derived via immunoSEQ multiplex PCR, lists solely in-frame clones and lacks some. This table has approximately 84,000 clones, 85% to 90% appearing once. The sample here was CD4+ or CD8+ T cells sorted from blood, taken in a trial of the OX40 agonist ivuxolimab. The TCR was taken from an adult with an advanced solid tumor such as melanoma, head and neck, liver or kidney cancer. The chain is built from TRBV18 and TRBJ2-7; D may match TRBD1 or TRBD2 (5 bases each). The CDR3 region is CASSPGTDHYEQYF. DNA for the CDR3: TGTGCCAGCTCACCCGGGACGGATCACTACGAGCAGTACTTC. The variable domain in full, completed from reference TRBV18 and TRBJ2-7, reads NAGVMQNPRHLVRRRGQEARLRCSPMKGHSHVYWYRQLPEEGLKFMVYLQKENIIDESGMPKERFSAEFPKEGPSILRIQQVVRGDSAAYFCASSPGTDHYEQYFGPGTRLTVT.